The 25 T cell receptor beta chains listed next were all sequenced from one sample in a study of blood T cell repertoires in COVID-19. Produced via immunoSEQ multiplex PCR; TCRdb's table is partial and in-frame only. The sample has about 15,000 clones, roughly four fifths seen once. The specimen was peripheral blood. These receptors all stem from a human donor in a cohort sampled during active COVID-19.

CDR3 DNA: TGTGCCAGCAGTTCACAGGGGGCTCTATCTTTGCAGTTCTTC. Translating it yields CASSSQGALSLQFF. V usage is TRBV27 and J usage is TRBJ2-1; 9 bases map to TRBD1. Per germline, CDR1 MNHEY and CDR2 SMNVEV (reference sequence). With 4 bases clipped from V and 12 bases from J, the junction kept 10 bases outside the gene matches. CDR3 size: 14 residues.

The V and J genes are TRBV3-1 (or the pseudogene TRBV3-2) and TRBJ2-4; D might be TRBD2 (5 bases). Germline CDR1 reads LGHDT; CDR2 reads YNNKEL (reference sequence). Trimming cost V 7 bases and J 0 bases, with 10 bases left between them. CDR3 length: 14 residues. The CDR3 nucleotides read TGTGCCAGCAAGAACGGACTAGCCAAAAACATTCAGTACTTC. Translated, it gives CASKNGLAKNIQYF.

The gene calls are TRBV16 and TRBJ2-3; 9 bases line up with TRBD1. The V and J ends lost 3 bases and 2 bases, in that order; junction bases with no gene match: 9. Germline V gene data show CDR1 as KGHSY and CDR2 as FQNENV. The CDR3 is 17 residues long. The CDR3 loop reads CASSHQQGQGYTDTQYF. In nucleotides, the CDR3 is TGTGCCAGCAGCCACCAACAGGGACAGGGATACACAGATACGCAGTATTTT.

The CDR3 loop reads CASSLEGGRTNYTF. The CDR3 region has the DNA TGCGCCAGCAGCTTGGAAGGGGGTAGGACAAACTACACCTTC. The rearrangement uses TRBV5-1 and TRBJ1-2; TRBD1 might be the D (6 bases). CDR1 and CDR2 (germline): SGHRS, YFSETQ. The CDR3 length is 14 residues. V dropped 0 bases and J dropped 10 bases, with 16 bases sitting between them.

J is TRBJ2-1 and V is TRBV7-2; D may be TRBD1 (7 bases). V was shortened by 5 bases and J by 4 bases, with 21 bases between the two germline ends. CDR1 is SGHTA and CDR2 is FQGNSA in the germline V gene. The CDR3 spans 17 residues. The CDR3: CASSKAAGTAEYNEQFF. DNA for the CDR3: TGTGCCAGCAGCAAGGCCGCGGGGACAGCCGAATACAATGAGCAGTTCTTC.

The chain combines TRBV27 with TRBJ2-2; perhaps TRBD2 as D (6 bases). CDR3 length equals 13 residues. Trimming removed 8 bases from V and 0 bases from J, with 7 bases in between. CDR1 MNHEY and CDR2 SMNVEV come from the germline V gene (reference sequence). CDR3 coding DNA: TGTGCCAGCGGGAGGTCGAACACCGGGGAGCTGTTTTTT. It translates to CASGRSNTGELFF.

This chain uses TRBV18 with TRBJ2-1, with no clear D. CDR3 length equals 16 residues. Deletions cut 0 bases from V and 1 base from J, with 10 bases between. Germline V gene lookup returns CDR1 KGHSH and CDR2 LQKENI. The CDR3 reads CASSPPAGSSYNEQFF. Here the CDR3 DNA reads TGTGCCAGCTCACCACCGGCAGGAAGTTCCTACAATGAGCAGTTCTTC.

The CDR3 bases are TGTGCCAGCAGTTTGAGACAGGATATTTACGAGCAGTACTTC. Translating gives CASSLRQDIYEQYF. V usage is TRBV6-6 and J usage is TRBJ2-7; perhaps TRBD1 as D (6 bases). With 4 bases removed from V and 4 bases from J, the gap between germline ends came to 14 bases. Germline V gene lookup returns CDR1 MNHNY and CDR2 SVGAGI (reference sequence). The CDR3 spans 14 residues.

This clone was recorded a few times. The V gene is TRBV20-1, the J gene TRBJ1-2, with 8 bases lining up with TRBD1. The V gene's germline CDR1 is DFQATT and CDR2 SNEGSKA (reference sequence). There are 14 residues in the CDR3. V was pared by 3 bases and J by 4 bases, with 7 bases of the junction left unmatched. CDR3 amino acids: CSASQGALIYGYTF. The CDR3 region has the DNA TGCAGTGCTAGTCAGGGGGCGCTTATCTATGGCTACACCTTC.

This clone was observed a few times. The V gene is TRBV7-9, the J gene TRBJ1-4; D is undetermined. Deletions cut 3 bases from V and 0 bases from J, with 14 bases between. The CDR3 contains 17 residues. Germline V gene sequence: CDR1 SEHNR, CDR2 FQNEAQ (reference sequence). CDR3 sequence: CASSLSGGFATNEKLFF. The CDR3 DNA is TGTGCCAGCAGCTTGAGCGGCGGATTTGCAACTAATGAAAAACTGTTTTTT.

This clone came up a few times. The chain is built from TRBV4-2 and TRBJ2-4; 8 bases align to TRBD2. CDR3 size: 16 residues. V lost 0 bases to trimming and J lost 12 bases; unmatched junction nucleotides: 13. Germline CDR1 LGHNA, CDR2 YNFKEQ. Written as DNA, the CDR3 is TGTGCCAGCAGCCAAGATATCGGTACGGGAGGGCCTTCTCAGTACTTC. It specifies CASSQDIGTGGPSQYF.

The CDR3 DNA reads TGTGCCAGCAGCACCGACAAGAACACTGAAGCTTTCTTT. Protein product: CASSTDKNTEAFF. The V gene is TRBV6-2 or TRBV6-3, the J gene TRBJ1-1; D not certain. The CDR3 loop spans 13 amino acids. The V end was cut by 6 bases, the J end by 1 base, with 9 bases between. CDR1 and CDR2 (germline): MNHEY, SVGEGT.

This chain connects TRBV12-3 or TRBV12-4 to TRBJ2-1, with D possibly matching TRBD2 (7 bases). The CDR3 is 13 amino acids. With 7 bases removed from V and 9 bases from J, the gap between germline ends came to 16 bases. The chain's CDR3 is CASTLGGGGEQFF. The DNA for the CDR3 is TGTGCCAGCACCCTCGGGGGAGGGGGTGAGCAGTTCTTC.

The chain carries TRBV20-1 and TRBJ2-3, with D possibly TRBD2 on 6 matching bases. CDR3 size: 14 residues. In germline, CDR1 is DFQATT, CDR2 SNEGSKA (reference sequence). Deletions cut 3 bases from V and 2 bases from J, with 12 bases between. The CDR3 loop reads CSASNGGATDTQYF. The CDR3, as DNA: TGCAGTGCTAGTAACGGGGGAGCCACAGATACGCAGTATTTT.

This clone has more than one count but fewer than ten. This chain connects TRBV15 to TRBJ1-5, with D uncertain. This CDR3 is 15 amino acids long. In germline, CDR1 is LNHNV, CDR2 YYDKDF (reference sequence). V lost 1 base to trimming and J lost 0 bases, with 7 bases between them. The CDR3: CATSRGSYSNQPQHF. DNA of the CDR3: TGTGCCACCAGCAGAGGCAGTTATAGCAATCAGCCCCAGCATTTT.

The chain is built from TRBV6-5 and TRBJ2-4; D may be TRBD2 (7 bases). CDR3 size: 15 residues. The germline V gene encodes CDR1 MNHEY and CDR2 SVGAGI. V was clipped by 9 bases and J by 7 bases, with 22 bases between them. This CDR3 is CASGGGREVRNIQYF. The CDR3 DNA is TGTGCCAGTGGGGGGGGCAGGGAAGTCCGGAACATTCAGTACTTC.

In its sample, this clone was seen once. This rearrangement joins TRBV30 to TRBJ2-1, with TRBD2 matching 10 bases. The germline V gene has CDR1 GTSNPN and CDR2 SVGIG (reference sequence). The CDR3 sequence is 13 residues long. Trimming at V came to 4 bases and at J to 4 bases, leaving 1 base not matched to a gene. CDR3 nucleotides: TGTGCCTGGAAGGGACTAGCGTACAATGAGCAGTTCTTC. Protein sequence: CAWKGLAYNEQFF.

The V call is TRBV19, the J call TRBJ2-7, with D perhaps matching TRBD1 (6 bases). The CDR3 has 14 residues. The V gene's germline CDR1 is LNHDA and CDR2 SQIVND (reference sequence). Trimming took off 6 bases at V and 4 bases at J, with 16 bases between the two ends. CDR3 loop: CASRTTGKGYEQYF. DNA of the CDR3: TGTGCCAGTAGGACGACAGGAAAGGGGTACGAGCAGTACTTC.

V and J are TRBV9 and TRBJ2-6, with D unresolved. This CDR3 spans 18 amino acids. Looked up from germline, CDR1 is SGDLS and CDR2 is YYNGEE. V was shortened by 0 bases and J by 0 bases, with 13 bases between the two germline ends. CDR3 DNA: TGTGCCAGCAGCGTAGGATTAACTATGAGCTCTGGGGCCAACGTCCTGACTTTC. Translating gives CASSVGLTMSSGANVLTF.

The gene calls are TRBV4-2 and TRBJ1-4; D is unresolved. CDR1 and CDR2 from the germline V gene are LGHNA and YNFKEQ. This CDR3 is 17 amino acids long. V was pared by 0 bases and J by 5 bases, with 16 bases between. As DNA, the CDR3 is TGTGCCAGCAGCCAAGACCCCCCGAACAGCCCAAATGAAAAACTGTTTTTT. Translated: CASSQDPPNSPNEKLFF.

The V gene is TRBV7-6, the J gene TRBJ2-5; D remains unclear. V was cut by 5 bases and J by 5 bases, with 6 bases left in between. Per germline, CDR1 SGHVS and CDR2 FNYEAQ. This CDR3 is 11 amino acids long. The CDR3 region is CASSTGETQYF. The CDR3 coding sequence is TGTGCCAGCAGCACCGGGGAGACCCAGTACTTC.

This clone was observed a single time. The chain recombines TRBV29-1 with TRBJ1-5; D is uncertain. With 7 bases removed from V and 0 bases from J, the gap between germline ends came to 10 bases. This CDR3 has 13 residues. The germline gives CDR1 SQVTM, CDR2 ANQGSEA. CDR3 region: CSARGDSNQPQHF. DNA for the CDR3: TGCAGCGCGCGGGGTGATAGCAATCAGCCCCAGCATTTT.

The rearrangement uses TRBV7-2 and TRBJ1-5, with D hard to call. Trimming removed 0 bases at V and 0 bases at J, with 9 bases between. The CDR3 has 16 residues. In germline, CDR1 is SGHTA, CDR2 FQGNSA. This CDR3 is CASSLAGASSNQPQHF. Written as DNA, the CDR3 is TGTGCCAGCAGCTTAGCCGGAGCCAGTAGCAATCAGCCCCAGCATTTT.

J is TRBJ2-6 and V is TRBV19; possible D gene TRBD1, 5 bases. The CDR3 contains 18 residues. Germline V gene sequence: CDR1 LNHDA, CDR2 SQIVND (reference sequence). Between the trimmed V and J ends, which lost 5 bases and 0 bases, there was a span of 17 bases. For the CDR3, the DNA is TGTGCCAGTAGTTCTTTTGCGACAGCCGTCTCTGGGGCCAACGTCCTGACTTTC. Its protein is CASSSFATAVSGANVLTF.

The chain carries TRBV5-1 and TRBJ2-7, with D tentatively TRBD2 (5 bases). V was cut by 4 bases and J by 1 base, with 9 bases left in between. Germline V gives CDR1 SGHRS, CDR2 YFSETQ. CDR3 length: 13 residues. For the CDR3, the DNA is TGCGCCAGCAGCCCCGGGATTTCCTACGAGCAGTACTTC. Encoded protein: CASSPGISYEQYF. The entire variable domain, with the rest obtained from reference TRBV5-1 and TRBJ2-7, is as follows: KAGVTQTPRYLIKTRGQQVTLSCSPISGHRSVSWYQQTPGQGLQFLFEYFSETQRNKGNFPGRFSGRQFSNSRSEMNVSTLELGDSALYLCASSPGISYEQYFGPGTRLTVT.